These 7 T cell receptor beta chains share one sample of origin, sequenced in a study of glioma-infiltrating T cells. TCR alpha and beta CDR3 regions were amplified from RNA using iRepertoire nested multiplex PCR. TCRdb fed the multiplex PCR reads into MiXCR, producing one record per CDR3 protein. The sample carries about 180,000 distinct CDR3 sequences, roughly 45% recorded once. Input material: glioma tissue, nonneoplastic brain tissue, or PBMCs (not recorded which). These receptors were taken from a human donor with low-grade glioma or glioblastoma, undergoing nonglioma brain surgery, or in good health (not recorded which).

A word on this clonotype: The final CDR3 position lacks the conserved phenylalanine or tryptophan, pointing to a likely read error. This chain joins TRBV20-1 and TRBJ2-3; D remains unclear. The end of the DNA is better explained by TRBJ1-5, so the J call may be wrong. Germline V gene lookup returns CDR1 DFQATT and CDR2 SNEGSKA (reference sequence). This CDR3 contains 14 residues. Here the CDR3 reads CSAYLRSATDRQHS. CDR3 nucleotides: TGCAGTGCTTACCTCAGGTCAGCCACAGATAGGCAGCATTCT.

The chain is built from TRBV18 and TRBJ2-5; D ambiguous. Germline V gene sequence: CDR1 KGHSH, CDR2 LQKENI. V gave up 2 bases and J gave up 1 base, with 8 bases separating them. The CDR3 sequence is 14 residues long. CDR3 loop: CASSPRTGQETQYF. CDR3 coding DNA: TGTGCCAGCTCACCAAGAACCGGCCAAGAGACCCAGTACTTC.

The J gene is TRBJ2-1, the V gene TRBV3-1; possibly TRBD1 for D (6 bases). The V end was cut by 4 bases, the J end by 0 bases, with 13 bases between. Looked up from germline, CDR1 is LGHDT and CDR2 is YNNKEL (reference sequence). CDR3 size: 16 residues. The CDR3 DNA reads TGTGCCAGCAGCCTCTTGGCAGGGGTCTCCTACAATGAGCAGTTCTTC. This encodes CASSLLAGVSYNEQFF.

The rearrangement links TRBV7-9 to TRBJ2-7, with 15 bases fitting TRBD2. The CDR3 contains 16 residues. Germline assignment: CDR1 SEHNR and CDR2 FQNEAQ (reference sequence). V was clipped by 7 bases and J by 7 bases; unmatched bases: 11. The CDR3 sequence: CASTDIGTSGRYEQYF. CDR3 sequence (DNA): TGTGCCAGCACCGATATCGGGACTAGCGGGAGGTATGAGCAGTACTTC.

A remark on this clonotype: A single base separates this from a much larger clone, so it may be a read error. The chain carries TRBV28 and TRBJ2-1; possibly TRBD2 for D (5 bases). Looked up from germline, CDR1 is MDHEN and CDR2 is SYDVKM. Trimming cost V 7 bases and J 11 bases, with 12 bases left between them. This CDR3 region has 11 residues. The CDR3 sequence: CASMGREQQFF. The CDR3 DNA sequence: TGTGCCAGCATGGGTCGGGAACAGCAGTTCTTC. The complete variable domain, with remaining parts taken from reference TRBV28 and TRBJ2-1, reads DVKVTQSSRYLVKRTGEKVFLECVQDMDHENMFWYRQDPGLGLRLIYFSYDVKMKEKGDIPEGYSVSREKKERFSLILESASTNQTSMYLCASMGREQQFFGPGTRLTVL.

Only one count was recorded for this clonotype. Since a much larger clone is just one base distant, this may be a read error. The chain couples TRBV20-1 to TRBJ2-3; D is ambiguous. The J call may be faulty, since TRBJ2-7 better matches the DNA end. Germline-derived CDR1 and CDR2 are DFQATT and SNEGSKA (reference sequence). CDR3 length equals 13 residues. The CDR3 DNA follows: TGCAGTGCTAGAGTAGCCGGCTCCGCGGAGCAGTACTTC. Translating gives CSARVAGSAEQYF.

This clonotype was found once. The chain recombines TRBV12-3 or TRBV12-4 with TRBJ2-5; 8 bases map to TRBD2. Germline trimming cut 6 bases from V and 2 bases from J; bases unmatched to any gene: 5. The CDR3 covers 14 residues. Written as DNA, the CDR3 is TGTGCCAGCAGCCCGGGGGGGCCTCAAGAGACCCAGTACTTC. Its protein product is CASSPGGPQETQYF.